This T cell receptor (beta chain) appears in the sequencing data of a study of blood T cell repertoires in COVID-19. Overall study: Both acute and convalescent COVID-19 samples were obtained from the United States, Italy and Spain. The analysed material was cDNA or gDNA that came from T cells, B-cell-depleted T cells, or PBMCs.

Profiling relied on immunoSEQ multiplex PCR, and the TCRdb table lists in-frame clones only, not all of them. The sample has 120,000 to 150,000 clones, about 81% seen once. This clone appeared once. The receptor comes from a woman older than 75 with acute or convalescent COVID-19. Source material: peripheral blood.

CDR3 protein: CASSITGYGTDTQYF. CDR3 nucleotides: TGTGCCAGCAGTATCACAGGGTACGGCACAGATACGCAGTATTTT. J is TRBJ2-3 and V is TRBV6-5; tentatively, D is TRBD1 (6 bases). Germline CDR1 is MNHEY and CDR2 is SVGAGI. Trimming took off 5 bases at V and 1 base at J, with 13 bases between the two ends. This CDR3 has 15 residues.